Below, 8 T cell receptor beta chains from the same sample are listed, as sequenced in a study of blood T cell repertoires in COVID-19. Measured with immunoSEQ multiplex PCR; TCRdb has only the in-frame clones, and not every one. The data hold about 240,000 clones, with approximately 86% observed a single time. Sequencing input: peripheral blood. These TCRs come from a woman in her sixties or seventies with active or convalescent COVID-19.

The chain employs TRBV7-8 and TRBJ2-5; D may be TRBD1 (5 bases). Germline CDR1 SGHVS, CDR2 FQNEAQ. The CDR3 is 12 amino acids. Deletions cut 1 base from V and 14 bases from J, with 14 bases between. CDR3 coding DNA: TGTGCCAGCAGCTTAGTCGACCTGGGGCCTTACTTC. Amino acid sequence: CASSLVDLGPYF.

The chain carries TRBV18 and TRBJ2-3; 8 bases match TRBD2. The CDR3 extends over 16 amino acids. Per germline, CDR1 KGHSH and CDR2 LQKENI. V dropped 3 bases and J dropped 1; count of bases not matched to a gene: 6. CDR3 region: CASSPLGAGGTDTQYF. The CDR3 DNA reads TGTGCCAGCTCACCCCTGGGAGCGGGGGGCACAGATACGCAGTATTTT.

This sequence joins TRBV6-5 and TRBJ1-3; a weak D match, TRBD1 (5 bases). V lost 6 bases, J lost 4 bases, and 16 bases lay in between. This CDR3 is built from 15 residues. From germline, CDR1 is MNHEY and CDR2 SVGAGI. In DNA, the CDR3 is TGTGCCAGCAGAGACAGTGCTTCTCTGGGAAACACCATATATTTT. Translating gives CASRDSASLGNTIYF.

The gene calls are TRBV27 and TRBJ1-2, with a weak D call TRBD1 (6 bases). CDR3 length: 14 amino acids. The V end was cut by 10 bases, the J end by 7 bases, with 22 bases between. The germline CDR1 and CDR2 sequences are MNHEY and SMNVEV (reference sequence). The DNA for the CDR3 is TGTGCCACGAAGGGACATTCGCCAACGGGTGGCTACACCTTC. This translates into CATKGHSPTGGYTF.

The V gene is TRBV24-1, the J gene TRBJ2-1, with a tentative D call TRBD2 (5 bases). The germline V gene encodes CDR1 KGHDR and CDR2 SFDVKD. This CDR3 has 15 amino acids. V was shortened by 1 base and J by 3 bases, with 9 bases between the two germline ends. The CDR3 protein is CATSDLGGLYNEQFF. CDR3 bases: TGTGCCACCAGTGATTTAGGCGGACTCTACAATGAGCAGTTCTTC.

This chain links TRBV2 with TRBJ2-1; TRBD2 agrees at 8 bases. This CDR3 is built from 14 residues. V lost 0 bases and J lost 12; bases outside the gene matches: 7. From germline, CDR1 is SNHLY and CDR2 FYNNEI. CDR3 sequence (DNA): TGTGCCAGCAGTGAAGCGCTGGCGGGGGGCCTGCAGTTCTTC. Its protein is CASSEALAGGLQFF. Combining the CDR3 with reference TRBV2 and TRBJ2-1 gives the whole variable domain EPEVTQTPSHQVTQMGQEVILRCVPISNHLYFYWYRQILGQKVEFLVSFYNNEISEKSEIFDDQFSVERPDGSNFTLKIRSTKLEDSAMYFCASSEALAGGLQFFGPGTRLTVL.

This clone was recorded a few times. An end of the junction does not agree with germline; a read error may underlie this. The chain links TRBV7-3 to TRBJ2-3, with TRBD2 identical over 7 bases. The CDR3 sequence is 14 residues long. Germline lookup yields CDR1 SGHTA and CDR2 FQGTGA. CDR3 sequence (DNA): TGTGCCAGCAGCTTCGGCGGGAGCAGAGATACGCAGTATTTT. Protein sequence: CASSFGGSRDTQYF.

The rearrangement uses TRBV28 and TRBJ2-3, with D unclear. The CDR3 covers 12 residues. V was cut by 0 bases and J by 9 bases, with 7 bases left in between. Germline V lookup: CDR1 MDHEN, CDR2 SYDVKM. CDR3 loop: CASSLWGQTQYF. The DNA of the CDR3 is TGTGCCAGCAGTTTATGGGGCCAAACGCAGTATTTT.